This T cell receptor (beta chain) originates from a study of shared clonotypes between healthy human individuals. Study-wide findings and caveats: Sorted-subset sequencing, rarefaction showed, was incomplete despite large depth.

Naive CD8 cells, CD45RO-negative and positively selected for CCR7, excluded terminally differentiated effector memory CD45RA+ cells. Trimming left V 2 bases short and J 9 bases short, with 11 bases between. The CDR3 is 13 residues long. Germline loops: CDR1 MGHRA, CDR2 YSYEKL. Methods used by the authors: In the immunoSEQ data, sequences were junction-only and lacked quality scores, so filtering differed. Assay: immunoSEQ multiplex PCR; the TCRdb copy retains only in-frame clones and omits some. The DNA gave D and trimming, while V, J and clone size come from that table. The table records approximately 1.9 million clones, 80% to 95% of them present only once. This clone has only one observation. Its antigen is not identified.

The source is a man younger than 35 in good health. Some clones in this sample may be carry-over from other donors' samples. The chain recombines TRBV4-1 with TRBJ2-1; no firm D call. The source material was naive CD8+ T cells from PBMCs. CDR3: CASSQLVSAEQFF. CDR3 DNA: TGCGCCAGCAGCCAATTAGTCTCGGCTGAGCAGTTCTTC.